Included here is one T cell receptor (beta chain) sequence, with context. Its antigen is currently unknown. The data are from a study of OX40 agonist ivuxolimab in advanced cancers. For the study at large: The group had a mean age of around 60 years, ranged from roughly 20 to 80, and was 82.7% male. Three patients, one with hepatocellular carcinoma and two with cutaneous melanoma, achieved partial responses. General study results and limits: CD8+ T cells averaged more expanded clones than CD4+.

Here immunoSEQ multiplex PCR was the method, and the copy in TCRdb shows in-frame clones only, minus some. The sample lists approximately 26,000 clones; 60% to 85% were seen once. V dropped 8 bases and J dropped 0 bases, with 11 bases sitting between them. The CDR3 is 15 amino acids. The germline V gene encodes CDR1 MNHEY and CDR2 SVGAGI. The V and J genes are TRBV6-5 and TRBJ2-6; a possible D gene is TRBD2 (5 bases). Sequencing used CD4+ or CD8+ T cells sorted from blood, obtained in a trial of the OX40 agonist ivuxolimab. The sequence was collected from an adult with an advanced solid tumor such as melanoma, head and neck, liver or kidney cancer. The CDR3 spells CASRPGSSGANVLTF. The CDR3 nucleotides read TGTGCCAGCCGACCGGGGTCCTCTGGGGCCAACGTCCTGACTTTC.